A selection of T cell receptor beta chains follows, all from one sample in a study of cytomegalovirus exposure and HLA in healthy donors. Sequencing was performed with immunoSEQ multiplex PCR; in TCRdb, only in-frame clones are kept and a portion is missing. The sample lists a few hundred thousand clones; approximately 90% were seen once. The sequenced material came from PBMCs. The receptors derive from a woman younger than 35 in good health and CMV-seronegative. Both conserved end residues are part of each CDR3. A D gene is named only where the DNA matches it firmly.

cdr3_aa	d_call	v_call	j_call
CASSPKLANTEAFF	-	TRBV18	TRBJ1-1
CASSYLGGTYEQYF	-	TRBV11-1	TRBJ2-7
CASSFGQTSPLHF	-	TRBV27	TRBJ1-6
CAWEDRVNTEAFF	-	TRBV30	TRBJ1-1
CASSVDPGVAPYEQYF	-	TRBV9	TRBJ2-7
CASTLGLFNTEAFF	-	TRBV2	TRBJ1-1
CASRLSLAGGGNEQFF	-	TRBV12-2	TRBJ2-1
CIVSTGNTEAFF	-	TRBV29-1	TRBJ1-1
CASSPQGSGNTEAFF	-	TRBV28	TRBJ1-1
CASSFRGISSYNSPLHF	-	TRBV27	TRBJ1-6
CASSAYEVETQYF	-	TRBV18	TRBJ2-5
CASSLSAGIGSPLHF	-	TRBV7-6	TRBJ1-6
CASSPSGGTNQPQHF	-	TRBV5-5	TRBJ1-5
CASSPGTAYEQYF	TRBD1	TRBV19	TRBJ2-7
CASSYPGVGSPLHF	-	TRBV6-5	TRBJ1-6
CASSLNGGRTADTQYF	TRBD2	TRBV7-8	TRBJ2-3